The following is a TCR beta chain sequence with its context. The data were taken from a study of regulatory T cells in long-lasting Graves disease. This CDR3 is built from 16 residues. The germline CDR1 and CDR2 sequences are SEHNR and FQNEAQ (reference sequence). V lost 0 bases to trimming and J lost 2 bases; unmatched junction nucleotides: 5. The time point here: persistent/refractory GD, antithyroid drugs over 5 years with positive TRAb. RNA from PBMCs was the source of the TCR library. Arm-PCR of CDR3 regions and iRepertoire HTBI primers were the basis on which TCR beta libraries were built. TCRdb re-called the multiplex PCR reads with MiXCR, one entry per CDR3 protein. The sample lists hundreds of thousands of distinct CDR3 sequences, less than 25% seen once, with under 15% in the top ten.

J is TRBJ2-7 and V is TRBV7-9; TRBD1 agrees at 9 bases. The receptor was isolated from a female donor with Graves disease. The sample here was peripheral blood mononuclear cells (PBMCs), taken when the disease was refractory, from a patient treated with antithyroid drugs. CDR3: CASSLAVGTGPYEQYF. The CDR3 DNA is TGTGCCAGCAGCTTAGCCGTCGGGACAGGGCCCTACGAGCAGTACTTC.